The T cell receptor beta chain described here comes from a study of somatic mutations in cytotoxic T cells in rheumatoid arthritis. Study overall: Blood from the patient (approximately 30 ml EDTA) was drawn right after diagnosis, pretreatment. Selected populations of V beta antibody-stained T cells underwent flow sorting at nearly 100% purity; these encompassed V beta1+ cells subjected to TCRB sequencing. Study-wide results and caveats: An age-related increase in CD8+ clonality was seen in rheumatoid arthritis patients but not in healthy controls.

A note on this clone: What it recognizes is unknown.

Positive selection with magnetic beads achieved the isolation of CD4+ and CD8+ cells, followed by a flow cytometry check of purity. Profiled with immunoSEQ multiplex PCR; TCRdb holds only in-frame clones, not every one. The data show about 10,000 clones, about 89% seen once. This CDR3 is built from 14 residues. The V and J ends lost 5 bases and 4 bases, in that order; junction bases with no gene match: 3. From germline, CDR1 is LNHDA and CDR2 SQIVND (reference sequence). Sequenced sample: CD8+ T cells sorted from blood. The TCR originated in a woman aged 18-29 years with rheumatoid arthritis. J is TRBJ2-7 and V is TRBV19; 12 bases align to TRBD2. CDR3 sequence (DNA): TGTGCCAGTAGTGCAACTAGCGGGGGGTACGAGCAGTACTTC. This sequence encodes CASSATSGGYEQYF.